One and the same sample provided the 21 T cell receptor beta chains below, sequenced in a study of T-cell reconstitution after alpha-beta-depleted transplantation in children. Construction of the TCRbeta library involved unique molecular identifiers. Each CDR3 protein is one row after TCRdb ran MiXCR on the PCR reads. The table lists about 70,000 distinct CDR3 sequences, about 11% of them singletons. This specimen was PBMCs, taken before TCRalphabeta/CD19-depleted stem cell transplant. These receptors were collected from a boy aged 5-17 years with acute myeloid leukemia, due to receive a stem cell transplant.

This clonotype appeared many times. The V call is TRBV27, the J call TRBJ2-1; D call uncertain. Germline V lookup: CDR1 MNHEY, CDR2 SMNVEV (reference sequence). V was clipped by 0 bases and J by 3 bases, with 18 bases between them. CDR3 length: 18 amino acids. In nucleotides, the CDR3 is TGTGCCAGCAGTTTATCGGCCCGTTTGGGGTCGGGCTACAATGAGCAGTTCTTC. Its translation: CASSLSARLGSGYNEQFF.

This clonotype was seen many times. The rearrangement joins TRBV29-1 to TRBJ2-7; possible D gene TRBD1, 6 bases. The V and J ends lost 7 bases and 2 bases respectively, with 12 bases between them. The germline CDR1 and CDR2 sequences are SQVTM and ANQGSEA. The CDR3 has 12 amino acids. CDR3 protein: CSGARGPYEQYF. The CDR3 DNA reads as TGCAGCGGCGCCAGGGGCCCCTACGAGCAGTACTTC.

This clonotype was observed many times. The chain is built from TRBV28 and TRBJ2-7, with TRBD1 as a possible D gene (6 bases). In germline, CDR1 is MDHEN, CDR2 SYDVKM. The CDR3 runs 16 residues. V lost 5 bases and J 3 bases, leaving 20 bases between the germline ends. The CDR3 loop is CASSRPGEFRGYEQYF. The CDR3 region has the DNA TGTGCCAGCAGTCGGCCCGGGGAGTTCAGGGGCTACGAGCAGTACTTC.

The rearrangement links TRBV4-1 to TRBJ1-5; D possibly corresponds to TRBD1 (6 bases). The CDR3 totals 16 residues. Germline lookup yields CDR1 MGHRA and CDR2 YSYEKL. The V gene lost 1 base and the J gene lost 2 bases, with 12 bases spanning the gap. The CDR3 sequence is CASSQVRGQGNQPQHF. CDR3 DNA sequence: TGCGCCAGCAGCCAAGTCCGGGGGCAAGGCAATCAGCCCCAGCATTTT.

This clonotype came up many times. The J gene is TRBJ2-7, the V gene TRBV20-1; 7 nucleotides agree with TRBD2. The CDR3 loop spans 14 amino acids. The V gene's germline CDR1 is DFQATT and CDR2 SNEGSKA (reference sequence). V gave up 6 bases and J gave up 0 bases; unmatched junction bases: 8. The CDR3 DNA is TGCAGTGCCAAGAGCGGGAAGAGCTCCTACGAGCAGTACTTC. It translates to CSAKSGKSSYEQYF.

This chain joins TRBV7-2 and TRBJ1-1, with 11 positions matching TRBD1. Germline lookup yields CDR1 SGHTA and CDR2 FQGNSA. The V gene end was trimmed by 1 base and the J gene end by 5 bases; junction bases not matched to a gene: 6. This CDR3 contains 16 residues. The CDR3 is CASSLGWGQGVTEAFF. CDR3 nucleotide sequence: TGTGCCAGCAGCTTAGGGTGGGGACAGGGGGTGACTGAAGCTTTCTTT.

This clonotype was found many times. The V and J genes are TRBV30 and TRBJ2-7, with a weak D call TRBD1 (5 bases). The CDR3 totals 13 residues. Germline values: CDR1 GTSNPN, CDR2 SVGIG (reference sequence). V lost 3 bases and J lost 7, with 16 bases in between. The CDR3 region has the DNA TGTGCCTGGAGACAGGCGAGCTCCGGAGAGCAGTACTTC. Translated: CAWRQASSGEQYF. Combining the CDR3 with reference TRBV30 and TRBJ2-7 gives the whole variable domain SQTIHQWPATLVQPVGSPLSLECTVEGTSNPNLYWYRQAAGRGLQLLFYSVGIGQISSEVPQNLSASRPQDRQFILSSKKLLLSDSGFYLCAWRQASSGEQYFGPGTRLTVT.

This clonotype was counted ten times or more. The chain combines TRBV20-1 with TRBJ1-6; 12 bases fit TRBD1. V was clipped by 6 bases and J by 6 bases; unmatched bases: 6. Germline V lookup: CDR1 DFQATT, CDR2 SNEGSKA (reference sequence). This CDR3 is built from 15 residues. The CDR3 reads CSAIGTGGSNSPLHF. In nucleotides, the CDR3 is TGCAGTGCCATAGGGACAGGGGGCTCTAATTCACCCCTCCACTTT.

This clonotype was seen at least ten times. The chain has TRBV5-1 and TRBJ2-7, with 7 bases matching TRBD1. There are 15 residues in the CDR3. V lost 4 bases, J lost 4 bases, and 11 bases stayed unmatched. The germline CDR1 and CDR2 sequences are SGHRS and YFSETQ. CDR3 nucleotide sequence: TGCGCCAGCAGCGGCCTGCCAGGGGGTCTATACGAGCAGTACTTC. It translates to CASSGLPGGLYEQYF.

This clonotype came up many times. DNA for the CDR3: TGTGCCAGCAGCCCCCGACTAGCGGGAGGGCTGAACGATGAGCAGTTCTTC. This sequence encodes CASSPRLAGGLNDEQFF. The rearrangement uses TRBV9 and TRBJ2-1; 14 bases are shared with TRBD2. The V gene end was trimmed by 4 bases and the J gene end by 8 bases; junction bases not matched to a gene: 11. Germline loops: CDR1 SGDLS, CDR2 YYNGEE. The CDR3 is 17 amino acids.

This clonotype came up many times. The chain couples TRBV10-3 to TRBJ1-2; 7 bases match TRBD1. CDR1 is ENHRY and CDR2 is SYGVKD in the germline V gene. Trimming at V came to 2 bases and at J to 1 base, leaving 4 bases not matched to a gene. The CDR3 has 15 residues. CDR3 DNA sequence: TGTGCCATCAGTGAGACTCGGGACAGTAACTATGGCTACACCTTC. The encoded protein is CAISETRDSNYGYTF.

This clonotype was detected ten times or more. The chain uses TRBV21-1 and TRBJ1-5. TRBV21-1 is classified as a pseudogene. There are 13 residues in the CDR3. This CDR3 reads CASSKDSNQPQHF. The CDR3, as DNA: TGTGCCAGCAGCAAAGACAGCAATCAGCCCCAGCATTTT.

CDR3 sequence reads: CASSQDQGPMNTEAFF. The CDR3 nucleotides read TGTGCCAGCAGCCAAGATCAGGGCCCGATGAACACTGAAGCTTTCTTT. The chain is built from TRBV14 and TRBJ1-1; possible D gene TRBD1, 5 bases. Between the trimmed V and J ends, which lost 0 bases and 0 bases, there was a span of 11 bases. CDR1 SGHDN and CDR2 FVKESK come from the germline V gene. The length of the CDR3 is 16 residues.

This clonotype was picked up many times. The chain uses TRBV6-4 and TRBJ2-3, with 9 bases lining up with TRBD2. The germline V gene has CDR1 MRHNA and CDR2 SNTAGT. J was trimmed by 0 bases and V by 7 bases; bases with no gene match: 8. The CDR3 consists of 16 residues. CDR3 in DNA: TGTGCCAGCATGCTAGCGGGGTGGCATAGCACAGATACGCAGTATTTT. Encoded protein: CASMLAGWHSTDTQYF.

This clonotype occurred many times. CDR3 in amino acids: CASSLSYAGSGEQYF. In DNA form, the CDR3 reads TGTGCCAGCAGTTTATCGTACGCAGGGTCAGGCGAGCAGTACTTC. The chain is built from TRBV27 and TRBJ2-7, with TRBD1 as a possible D gene (5 bases). Germline CDR1 and CDR2: MNHEY and SMNVEV (reference sequence). This CDR3 is built from 15 residues. Trimming shortened V by 0 bases and J by 6 bases, and 15 bases separated the two germline ends.

This clonotype was recorded at least ten times. CDR3: CASSEHSTGELFF. The CDR3 DNA follows: TGCGCCAGCAGTGAGCACTCAACCGGGGAGCTGTTTTTT. This chain connects TRBV10-2 to TRBJ2-2; unclear D gene. Germline V lookup: CDR1 WSHSY, CDR2 SAAADI. CDR3 length: 13 amino acids. V lost 2 bases, J lost 5 bases, and 6 bases lay in between.

The chain recombines TRBV7-9 with TRBJ1-4, with TRBD1 matching 7 bases. J gave up 7 bases and V 2 bases, and 4 bases lay outside the gene matches. The germline V gene encodes CDR1 SEHNR and CDR2 FQNEAQ (reference sequence). The CDR3 loop spans 14 amino acids. CDR3 nucleotides: TGTGCCAGCAGCTTATCAGGGGGGCGTGAAAAACTGTTTTTT. Translating gives CASSLSGGREKLFF.

There are a few counts of this clonotype. The CDR3 is CSVERSSGGAADTQYF. CDR3 bases: TGCAGCGTTGAAAGGAGTAGCGGGGGGGCGGCAGATACGCAGTATTTT. This chain joins TRBV29-1 and TRBJ2-3, with 11 bases aligning to TRBD2. Germline V CDR1 and CDR2: SQVTM, ANQGSEA. This CDR3 has 16 amino acids. The V gene end was trimmed by 2 bases and the J gene end by 4 bases; junction bases not matched to a gene: 8.

Worth noting for this clonotype: Possible read error: a much larger clone is one base away. The rearrangement uses TRBV12-3 or TRBV12-4 and TRBJ2-2, with unresolved D. The CDR3 covers 18 residues. The CDR3 here is CTSSLYFPGHYGSGELFF. The CDR3 coding sequence is TGTACCAGCAGTTTATATTTCCCAGGTCATTACGGATCCGGGGAGCTGTTTTTT.

This clonotype was counted ten times or more. The chain uses TRBV5-6 and TRBJ2-1; no clear D. V gave up 0 bases and J gave up 7 bases, with 14 bases separating them. The CDR3 spans 15 residues. Germline CDR1 reads SGHDT; CDR2 reads YYEEEE. The CDR3 here is CASSLGRLQKNEQFF. The CDR3 DNA reads as TGTGCCAGCAGCTTGGGACGGCTTCAGAAGAATGAGCAGTTCTTC.

This clonotype came up many times. This sequence joins TRBV7-9 and TRBJ1-6, with D possibly matching TRBD1 (6 bases). There are 16 residues in the CDR3. The germline V gene encodes CDR1 SEHNR and CDR2 FQNEAQ (reference sequence). V was trimmed by 5 bases and J by 7 bases, leaving 18 bases between them. For the CDR3, the DNA is TGTGCCAGCAGCGCTCGAGGGACAAGTGGCAATTCACCCCTCCACTTT. Its protein is CASSARGTSGNSPLHF. The complete variable domain, with remaining parts taken from reference TRBV7-9 and TRBJ1-6, reads DTGVSQNPRHKITKRGQNVTFRCDPISEHNRLYWYRQTLGQGPEFLTYFQNEAQLEKSRLLSDRFSAERPKGSFSTLEIQRTEQGDSAMYLCASSARGTSGNSPLHFGNGTRLTVT.